These T cell receptor beta chains were read from a single sample in a study of regulatory T cells in long-lasting Graves disease. TCRdb re-called the multiplex PCR reads with MiXCR, one entry per CDR3 protein. The data contain 550,000 to 600,000 distinct CDR3 sequences, about 16% of them seen just once; the ten biggest clones take up around 11%. The sample was also linked to a second study, of T cells in Graves' hyperthyroidism and ophthalmopathy.

Sequencing was performed on peripheral blood mononuclear cells (PBMCs), taken at new diagnosis, from a patient treated with antithyroid drugs. Receptors originate from a young man with Graves disease. CDR3s include the opening cysteine and the closing phenylalanine or tryptophan. Each record gives: D gene, V gene, clone size, J gene, CDR3 length, CDR3 protein, CDR3 DNA. D genes are given only for firm matches. A clone size is listed for some rows: how often the clone was seen (once, few, many), or a class if it is expanded.

>NA|TRBV7-9|few|TRBJ2-7|12
CASSDVNYEQYF
TGTGCCAGCAGCGACGTAAACTACGAGCAGTACTTC
>TRBD2|TRBV25-1|few|TRBJ2-1|15
CASSFRGGRTNEQFF
TGTGCCAGCAGTTTTAGGGGCGGGAGGACAAATGAGCAGTTCTTC
>NA|TRBV30|many|TRBJ2-4|13
CAWSVGLGDIQYF
TGTGCCTGGAGTGTAGGTCTAGGTGACATTCAGTACTTC
>NA|TRBV14|NA|TRBJ1-1|16
CASSQDFKGWDTEAFF
TGTGCCAGCAGCCAAGATTTCAAGGGGTGGGACACTGAAGCTTTCTTT
>NA|TRBV18|NA|TRBJ2-1|16
CASSPPSGARYNEQFF
TGTGCCAGCTCACCACCCTCGGGAGCTCGCTACAATGAGCAGTTCTTC
>TRBD2|TRBV4-1|few|TRBJ2-1|18
CASSQLLAGGYGSDEQFF
TGCGCCAGCAGCCAACTTTTAGCGGGAGGGTATGGGTCGGATGAGCAGTTCTTC
>NA|TRBV28|many|TRBJ2-6|17
CASSPQGRGSGANVLTF
TGTGCCAGCAGTCCTCAGGGCAGGGGCTCTGGGGCCAACGTCCTGACTTTC
>TRBD2|TRBV6-2/TRBV6-3|NA|TRBJ2-7|15
CASSGGLAGEYEQYF
TGTGCCAGCAGTGGAGGACTAGCGGGAGAGTACGAGCAGTACTTC
>TRBD1|TRBV13|many|TRBJ1-4|15
CASSLRDRGPEKLFF
TGTGCCAGCAGCCTACGGGACAGGGGGCCTGAAAAACTGTTTTTT
>NA|TRBV5-1|few|TRBJ1-4|16
CASSLPTSATNEKLFF
TGCGCCAGCAGCTTGCCTACCTCCGCAACTAATGAAAAACTGTTTTTT
>NA|TRBV19|NA|TRBJ2-7|12
CASGAGPHEQYF
TGTGCCAGTGGGGCAGGGCCCCACGAGCAGTACTTC
>TRBD2|TRBV6-5|few|TRBJ2-1|15
CASSYVGLVTNEQFF
TGTGCCAGCAGTTATGTGGGACTAGTTACCAATGAGCAGTTCTTC
>TRBD2|TRBV12-3/TRBV12-4|NA|TRBJ2-1|16
CASSALGLAGIYEQFF
TGTGCCAGCAGCGCTTTAGGACTAGCGGGAATATATGAGCAGTTCTTC
>NA|TRBV6-5|many|TRBJ2-3|15
CASSYGGLSTDTQYF
TGTGCCAGCAGTTATGGGGGGCTCAGCACAGATACGCAGTATTTT
>TRBD2|TRBV11-2|few|TRBJ2-2|13
CASKRGRAGELFF
TGTGCCAGCAAGCGGGGACGGGCCGGGGAGCTGTTTTTT
>NA|TRBV27|NA|TRBJ1-5|18
CASSSGTPGPIADQPQHF
TGTGCCAGCAGTTCCGGGACACCAGGGCCCATCGCTGATCAGCCCCAGCATTTT
>TRBD1|TRBV20-1|NA|TRBJ1-5|15
CSATTWDRAIEPQHF
TGCAGTGCTACAACCTGGGACAGGGCTATCGAGCCCCAGCATTTT
>NA|TRBV3-1|NA|TRBJ2-5|15
CASSLFPGTGETQYF
TGTGCCAGCAGCCTCTTCCCGGGAACGGGGGAGACCCAGTACTTC
>NA|TRBV28|many|TRBJ2-1|18
CASSLNGVGVRILNEQFF
TGTGCCAGCAGTTTAAATGGGGTGGGCGTCCGCATACTCAATGAGCAGTTCTTC
>NA|TRBV4-1|few|TRBJ2-7|16
CASGPAVRVGAYEQYF
TGCGCCAGCGGTCCTGCAGTTCGGGTTGGCGCCTACGAGCAGTACTTC
>NA|TRBV11-3|many|TRBJ2-3|15
CASSLEGRSTDTQYF
TGTGCCAGCAGCTTAGAGGGCAGAAGCACAGATACGCAGTATTTT
>NA|TRBV14|many|TRBJ2-1|15
CASRDSSFSLNEQFF
TGTGCCAGCAGGGATTCGTCGTTCAGCCTCAATGAGCAGTTCTTC
>NA|TRBV9|few|TRBJ2-1|15
CASSPEEGSYNEQFF
TGTGCCAGCAGCCCTGAGGAGGGGTCCTACAATGAGCAGTTCTTC
>NA|TRBV5-1|few|TRBJ2-7|13
CATRTEGTYEQYF
TGCGCCACCCGGACGGAGGGTACCTACGAGCAGTACTTC
>NA|TRBV5-1|NA|TRBJ2-3|14
CATSGTASTDTQYF
TGCGCCACCTCGGGGACCGCCAGCACAGATACGCAGTATTTT
>TRBD1|TRBV7-8|many|TRBJ1-5|15
CASSRMEGAGQPQHF
TGTGCCAGCAGCCGCATGGAGGGGGCGGGCCAGCCCCAGCATTTT
>NA|TRBV6-1|many|TRBJ1-1|14
CASSELLQGSEAFF
TGTGCCAGCAGTGAACTCCTCCAGGGATCTGAAGCTTTCTTT
>NA|TRBV6-1|many|TRBJ1-1|13
CASSGGEITEAFF
TGTGCCAGCAGTGGGGGGGAGATCACTGAAGCTTTCTTT
>NA|TRBV28|few|TRBJ2-2|14
CASKGSLDTGELFF
TGTGCCAGCAAAGGCTCCTTAGACACCGGGGAGCTGTTTTTT
>TRBD2|TRBV5-1|few|TRBJ2-1|15
CASHLAGAAYNEQFF
TGCGCCAGCCATCTAGCGGGAGCGGCCTACAATGAGCAGTTCTTC
>TRBD2|TRBV10-3|NA|TRBJ2-4|16
CAMLTSGSFTKNIQYF
TGTGCCATGTTGACTAGCGGGAGTTTTACCAAAAACATTCAGTACTTC
>TRBD1|TRBV20-1|many|TRBJ1-2|13
CSARTGGDYGYTF
TGCAGTGCTAGGACAGGGGGCGACTATGGCTACACCTTC
>NA|TRBV19|few|TRBJ2-7|15
CASSIRRGHSYEQYF
TGTGCCAGTAGTATCCGGCGCGGGCACTCCTACGAGCAGTACTTC
>NA|TRBV11-2|many|TRBJ2-5|18
CASSLSYVLRAGQETQYF
TGTGCCAGCAGCCTTTCCTACGTTCTCCGGGCGGGCCAAGAGACCCAGTACTTC
>NA|TRBV5-6|many|TRBJ1-2|14
CASRARSAVTSYTF
TGTGCCAGCAGAGCTCGCAGCGCGGTTACCAGCTACACCTTC
>TRBD1|TRBV12-3/TRBV12-4|many|TRBJ1-6|15
CASKFAGQGNSPLHF
TGTGCCAGCAAATTTGCGGGACAGGGCAATTCACCCCTCCACTTT
>TRBD2|TRBV27|many|TRBJ2-6|15
CASSGRVAGANVLTF
TGTGCCAGCAGCGGGAGGGTGGCCGGGGCCAACGTCCTGACTTTC
>NA|TRBV3-1|few|TRBJ1-1|12
CASTSFGTEAFF
TGTGCCAGCACCTCGTTTGGCACTGAAGCTTTCTTT
>NA|TRBV20-1|NA|TRBJ2-7|11
CSASGRYEQYF
TGCAGTGCGAGCGGCCGGTACGAGCAGTACTTC
>NA|TRBV2|many|TRBJ2-7|13
CASRRHGGYEQYF
TGTGCCAGCCGGAGACACGGCGGGTACGAGCAGTACTTC
>NA|TRBV19|many|TRBJ1-1|13
CASATGFRTEAFF
TGTGCCAGCGCAACAGGGTTTCGGACTGAAGCTTTCTTT
>NA|TRBV6-1|NA|TRBJ2-5|14
CASGVGRTLETQYF
TGTGCCAGCGGGGTGGGACGGACGTTAGAGACCCAGTACTTC
>TRBD2|TRBV5-1|NA|TRBJ2-5|15
CASSWGTSGKETQYF
TGCGCCAGCAGCTGGGGGACTAGCGGCAAAGAGACCCAGTACTTC
>NA|TRBV2|many|TRBJ1-2|13
CASSRGRNDGYTF
TGTGCCAGCAGCCGGGGCCGGAACGACGGCTACACCTTC
>NA|TRBV18|NA|TRBJ2-7|18
CASSPPKGGEGLSYEQYF
TGTGCCAGCTCACCACCGAAGGGCGGTGAAGGACTTTCCTACGAGCAGTACTTC
>NA|TRBV19|NA|TRBJ2-3|13
CASNPGQADTQYF
TGTGCCAGTAACCCGGGACAAGCAGATACGCAGTATTTT